Listed here are 3 T cell receptor beta chains from one sample, sequenced in a study of cytomegalovirus exposure and HLA in healthy donors. TCRdb's table, derived via immunoSEQ multiplex PCR, lists solely in-frame clones and lacks some. Among some 200,000 clones listed, more than 65% were seen once. The sample taken for sequencing was PBMCs. The receptors were gathered from a woman under 30 in good health and CMV-seropositive.

The chain recombines TRBV9 with TRBJ2-1; 12 bases line up with TRBD2. The V segment lost 3 bases and the J segment 0 bases; nucleotides outside the gene matches: 7. This CDR3 spans 18 amino acids. Germline CDR1 and CDR2: SGDLS and YYNGEE. CDR3 sequence reads: CASSDGLAGTSSYNEQFF. The CDR3 DNA follows: TGTGCCAGCAGCGATGGACTAGCGGGAACGAGCTCCTACAATGAGCAGTTCTTC.

The chain recombines TRBV28 with TRBJ1-5; D not certain. CDR3 length: 15 amino acids. The V gene lost 6 bases and the J gene lost 0 bases, with 12 bases spanning the gap. CDR1 is MDHEN, CDR2 SYDVKM, per germline. In DNA, the CDR3 is TGTGCCAGCAGGGTCACCGGAGTTAGCAATCAGCCCCAGCATTTT. It yields the protein CASRVTGVSNQPQHF.

This clone was picked up one time. The chain has TRBV18 and TRBJ1-1; tentative D call: TRBD1 (5 bases). There are 14 residues in the CDR3. Germline CDR1 KGHSH, CDR2 LQKENI. The germline V and J ends were trimmed by 0 bases and 4 bases, with 9 bases remaining between them. The DNA of the CDR3 is TGTGCCAGCTCACCACCGGCGGGGGGCACTGAAGCTTTCTTT. This gives the protein CASSPPAGGTEAFF.